This T cell receptor beta chain was captured in a study of blood T cell repertoires in COVID-19. For the study at large: Spain, Italy and the United States supplied samples that represented acute and convalescent COVID-19. T cells, B-cell-depleted T cells, or PBMCs provided the cDNA or gDNA that served as material.

Methods used by the authors: Amplification with reference gene primers provided the estimates of nucleated cell counts. Generated by immunoSEQ multiplex PCR, the TCRdb table keeps only in-frame clones and is missing some. V and J calls and clone size are those listed in that table; D and trimming were worked out from the DNA. Found here are 95,000 to 150,000 clones, roughly 75% of them singletons; the top ten hold roughly 17%. V dropped 7 bases and J dropped 2 bases, with 11 bases sitting between them. The CDR3 totals 13 residues. This clonotype originated in a man aged 55 to 69 with active or convalescent COVID-19. J is TRBJ1-1 and V is TRBV12-3 or TRBV12-4, with TRBD1 as a possible D gene (6 bases). The sample comprised peripheral blood. Here the CDR3 reads CASTSGDNTEAFF. CDR3 in DNA: TGTGCCAGCACCTCAGGGGATAACACTGAAGCTTTCTTT.